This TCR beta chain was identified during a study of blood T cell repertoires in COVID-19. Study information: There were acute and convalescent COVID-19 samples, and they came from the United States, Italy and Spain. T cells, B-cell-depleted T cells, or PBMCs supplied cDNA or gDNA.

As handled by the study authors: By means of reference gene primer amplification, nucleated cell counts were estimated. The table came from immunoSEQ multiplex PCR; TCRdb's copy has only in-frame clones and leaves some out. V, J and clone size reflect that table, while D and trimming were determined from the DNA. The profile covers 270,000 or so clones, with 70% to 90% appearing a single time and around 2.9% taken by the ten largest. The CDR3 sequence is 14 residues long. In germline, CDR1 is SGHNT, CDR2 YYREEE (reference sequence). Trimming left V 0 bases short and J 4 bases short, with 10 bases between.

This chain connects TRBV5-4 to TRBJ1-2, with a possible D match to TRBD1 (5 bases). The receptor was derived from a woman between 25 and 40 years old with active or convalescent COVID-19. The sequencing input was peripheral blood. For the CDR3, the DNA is TGTGCCAGCAGCTTGGAAAGACAGTCCTATGGCTACACCTTC. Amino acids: CASSLERQSYGYTF.